A single TCR beta chain is shown here with its context. The antigen is not known. The J segment lost 2 bases and the V segment lost 4 bases, leaving 6 bases of the junction unmatched. Germline loops: CDR1 SQVTM, CDR2 ANQGSEA. The CDR3 extends over 14 amino acids. Some clones are missing from TCRdb's copy, which holds only in-frame ones; the method was immunoSEQ multiplex PCR. The sample has some 2,100,000 clones, almost 96% seen once; the top ten hold around 0.13%. The data were obtained in a study of shared clonotypes between healthy human individuals. About the research overall: Aged 18 to 49, the donors were a couple of women and three men.

Study observations and caveats: With few donors, the genetic and exposure-history diversity represented was limited.

Sequencing used naive CD4+ T cells sorted from blood. Subset denoted: CD45RA+ positively selected. The source of this sequence is a man aged 18 to 30 in good health. The rearrangement uses TRBV29-1 and TRBJ2-3, with 7 bases matching TRBD1. The CDR3 region has the DNA TGCAGCGTTGCCGGGACAGCTTACACAGATACGCAGTATTTT. This sequence encodes CSVAGTAYTDTQYF.